These 12 T cell receptor beta chains were all obtained from the same sample, sequenced in a study of long-term antiretroviral therapy in people with HIV. This was the immunoSEQ v3.0 assay at survey level. Method: immunoSEQ multiplex PCR; TCRdb's copy keeps in-frame clones and lacks some. The sample carries under 20,000 clones, about 81% recorded once. Specimen: unsorted PBMCs, collected 0.3 years after starting antiretroviral therapy. The source is a man aged 18 to 30 with HIV.

The chain has TRBV4-1 and TRBJ2-2, with 11 bases identical to TRBD1. V was clipped by 4 bases and J by 1 base; unmatched bases: 5. The CDR3 spans 17 residues. CDR1 MGHRA and CDR2 YSYEKL come from the germline V gene. CDR3: CASSLLGTGGNTGELFF. CDR3 coding DNA: TGCGCCAGCAGCCTTTTGGGGACAGGGGGGAACACCGGGGAGCTGTTTTTT.

The chain couples TRBV5-6 to TRBJ1-1; D may be TRBD1 (6 bases). CDR1 SGHDT and CDR2 YYEEEE come from the germline V gene. The length of the CDR3 is 16 residues. The V and J ends lost 1 base and 6 bases respectively, with 19 bases between them. CDR3: CASSLFRGPYNAEAFF. Written as DNA, the CDR3 is TGTGCCAGCAGCTTGTTCCGGGGGCCTTACAACGCTGAAGCTTTCTTT.

Only a few counts were recorded for this clone. The chain carries TRBV4-1 and TRBJ1-2, with D hard to call. V was shortened by 3 bases and J by 8 bases, with 13 bases between the two germline ends. The CDR3 consists of 13 residues. CDR1 is MGHRA, CDR2 YSYEKL, per germline. The CDR3 loop is CASSQGSVYGYTF. Here the CDR3 DNA reads TGCGCCAGCAGCCAGGGTTCCGTTTACGGCTACACCTTC.

The chain combines TRBV7-9 with TRBJ2-7; TRBD1 aligns across 9 bases. The germline V gene encodes CDR1 SEHNR and CDR2 FQNEAQ (reference sequence). The CDR3 runs 14 residues. V shed 6 bases and J 3 bases; nucleotides not matched to a gene: 6. CDR3 bases: TGTGCCAGCAGGGGACAGGGAGGCCACTACGAGCAGTACTTC. Translated, it gives CASRGQGGHYEQYF.

The chain employs TRBV15 and TRBJ2-1; 13 bases agree with TRBD2. The CDR3 has 17 amino acids. V trimming: 4 bases; J trimming: 1 base; junction bases outside the gene matches: 4. Germline assignment: CDR1 LNHNV and CDR2 YYDKDF (reference sequence). CDR3 bases: TGTGCCACCAGCATACTAGCGGGGGGGCGTTCCTACAATGAGCAGTTCTTC. It is translated as CATSILAGGRSYNEQFF.

V is TRBV20-1 and J is TRBJ1-4, with unresolved D. Trimming shortened V by 5 bases and J by 5 bases, and 3 bases separated the two germline ends. The CDR3 covers 10 residues. Germline V lookup: CDR1 DFQATT, CDR2 SNEGSKA (reference sequence). In DNA, the CDR3 is TGCAGTGCTTCGAATGAAAAACTGTTTTTT. It is translated as CSASNEKLFF.

Only a few counts were recorded for this clone. The chain couples TRBV6-1 to TRBJ1-6; D gene ambiguous. The CDR3 sequence is 16 residues long. The V gene lost 0 bases and the J gene lost 0 bases, with 6 bases spanning the gap. Germline CDR1 MNHNS, CDR2 SASEGT. CDR3 nucleotide sequence: TGTGCCAGCAGTGAAGCGGGGAGCTCCTATAATTCACCCCTCCACTTT. Its translation: CASSEAGSSYNSPLHF.

The J gene is TRBJ1-1, the V gene TRBV5-8, with TRBD1 matching over 7 bases. CDR1 and CDR2 from the germline V gene are SGHTS and YDEGEE. The CDR3 covers 15 residues. The V and J ends lost 0 bases and 8 bases, in that order; junction bases with no gene match: 10. CDR3 protein: CASSLEDRVMEEAFF. The CDR3 nucleotides read TGTGCCAGCAGCTTGGAAGACAGGGTCATGGAAGAAGCTTTCTTT.

The chain has TRBV10-3 and TRBJ2-7, with D perhaps being TRBD1 or TRBD2 (5 bases each). The CDR3 is made up of 12 amino acids. The germline V gene has CDR1 ENHRY and CDR2 SYGVKD. V dropped 10 bases and J dropped 1 base, with 11 bases sitting between them. The CDR3 DNA follows: TGTGCCACCCGGGACGTATCCTACGAGCAGTACGTC. Translating it yields CATRDVSYEQYV.

In nucleotides, the CDR3 is TGTGCCTGGAGTGTAGGTCAGGTCACAGATACGCAGTATTTT. Encoded protein: CAWSVGQVTDTQYF. V usage is TRBV30 and J usage is TRBJ2-3; D ambiguous. Germline CDR1 is GTSNPN and CDR2 is SVGIG (reference sequence). This CDR3 region has 14 residues. V lost 0 bases and J lost 2, with 9 bases in between. The full variable domain, its missing parts supplied by reference TRBV30 and TRBJ2-3, is SQTIHQWPATLVQPVGSPLSLECTVEGTSNPNLYWYRQAAGRGLQLLFYSVGIGQISSEVPQNLSASRPQDRQFILSSKKLLLSDSGFYLCAWSVGQVTDTQYFGPGTRLTVL.

The chain uses TRBV7-8 and TRBJ2-1, with D unclear. The germline V gene encodes CDR1 SGHVS and CDR2 FQNEAQ. Trimming shortened V by 9 bases and J by 0 bases, and 12 bases separated the two germline ends. The CDR3 sequence is 14 residues long. CDR3 loop: CASSPKNSYNEQFF. The CDR3 DNA is TGTGCCAGTTCCCCCAAAAACTCCTACAATGAGCAGTTCTTC.

The V and J genes are TRBV19 and TRBJ1-1; no definite D call. Germline V CDR1 and CDR2: LNHDA, SQIVND (reference sequence). V lost 3 bases and J lost 1, with 6 bases in between. This CDR3 has 13 residues. This CDR3 is CASSIAQNTEAFF. The CDR3 region has the DNA TGTGCCAGTAGTATTGCACAGAACACTGAAGCTTTCTTT. Full variable domain (remainder filled in from reference TRBV19 and TRBJ1-1): DGGITQSPKYLFRKEGQNVTLSCEQNLNHDAMYWYRQDPGQGLRLIYYSQIVNDFQKGDIAEGYSVSREKKESFPLTVTSAQKNPTAFYLCASSIAQNTEAFFGQGTRLTVV.